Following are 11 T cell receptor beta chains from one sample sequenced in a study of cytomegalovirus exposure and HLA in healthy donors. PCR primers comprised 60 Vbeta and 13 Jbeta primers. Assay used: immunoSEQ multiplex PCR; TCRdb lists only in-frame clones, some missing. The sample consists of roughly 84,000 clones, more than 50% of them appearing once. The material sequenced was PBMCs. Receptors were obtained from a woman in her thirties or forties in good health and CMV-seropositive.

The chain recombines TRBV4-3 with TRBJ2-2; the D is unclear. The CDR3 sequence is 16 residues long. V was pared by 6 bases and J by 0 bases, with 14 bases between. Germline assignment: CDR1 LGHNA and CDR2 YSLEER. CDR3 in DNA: TGCGCCAGCAGTCTCAGGTGGCGCTCGAACACCGGGGAGCTGTTTTTT. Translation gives CASSLRWRSNTGELFF.

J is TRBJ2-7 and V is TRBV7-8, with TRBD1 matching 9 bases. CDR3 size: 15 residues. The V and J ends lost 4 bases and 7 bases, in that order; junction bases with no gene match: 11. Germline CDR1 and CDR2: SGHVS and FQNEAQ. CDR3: CASSSSGTGLSEQYF. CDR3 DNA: TGTGCCAGCAGCTCTTCCGGGACAGGGCTTAGTGAGCAGTACTTC.

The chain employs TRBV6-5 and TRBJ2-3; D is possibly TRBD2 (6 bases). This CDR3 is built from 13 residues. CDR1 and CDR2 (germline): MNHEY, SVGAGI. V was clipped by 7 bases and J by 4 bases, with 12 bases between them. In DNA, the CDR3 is TGTGCCAGCACTAATCCGGGAGCAGATACGCAGTATTTT. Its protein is CASTNPGADTQYF.

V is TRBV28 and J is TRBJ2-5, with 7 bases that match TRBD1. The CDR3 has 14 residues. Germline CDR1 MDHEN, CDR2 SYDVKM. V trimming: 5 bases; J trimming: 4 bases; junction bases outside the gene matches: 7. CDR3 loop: CASSDGTAAETQYF. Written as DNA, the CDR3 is TGTGCCAGCAGTGATGGGACAGCAGCAGAGACCCAGTACTTC.

The CDR3 coding sequence is TGTGCCAGCAGCCCCTTGACCAGGGACTTGAACACTGAAGCTTTCTTT. It translates to CASSPLTRDLNTEAFF. The genes are TRBV5-6 and TRBJ1-1; possibly TRBD1 for D (5 bases). Trimming shortened V by 4 bases and J by 0 bases, and 16 bases separated the two germline ends. There are 16 residues in the CDR3. The germline gives CDR1 SGHDT, CDR2 YYEEEE.

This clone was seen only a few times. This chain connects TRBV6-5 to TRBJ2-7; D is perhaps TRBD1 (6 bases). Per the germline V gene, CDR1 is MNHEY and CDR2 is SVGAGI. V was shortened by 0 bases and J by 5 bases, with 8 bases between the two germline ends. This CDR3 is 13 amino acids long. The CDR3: CASSYSQGNEQYF. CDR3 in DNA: TGTGCCAGCAGTTACTCGCAGGGGAACGAGCAGTACTTC.

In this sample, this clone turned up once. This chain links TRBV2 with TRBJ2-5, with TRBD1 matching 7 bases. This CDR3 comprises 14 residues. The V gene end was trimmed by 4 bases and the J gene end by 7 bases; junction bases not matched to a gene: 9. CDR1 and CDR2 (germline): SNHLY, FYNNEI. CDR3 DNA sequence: TGTGCCAGCAGTGGGGGACAGTCCATGGGGACCCAGTACTTC. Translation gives CASSGGQSMGTQYF.

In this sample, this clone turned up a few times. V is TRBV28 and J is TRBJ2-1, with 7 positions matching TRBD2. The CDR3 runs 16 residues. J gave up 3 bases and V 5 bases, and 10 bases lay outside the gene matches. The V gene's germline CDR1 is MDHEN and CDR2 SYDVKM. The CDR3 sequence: CASSPHLSSGYNEQFF. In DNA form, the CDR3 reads TGTGCCAGCAGTCCACACCTGTCTAGCGGCTACAATGAGCAGTTCTTC.

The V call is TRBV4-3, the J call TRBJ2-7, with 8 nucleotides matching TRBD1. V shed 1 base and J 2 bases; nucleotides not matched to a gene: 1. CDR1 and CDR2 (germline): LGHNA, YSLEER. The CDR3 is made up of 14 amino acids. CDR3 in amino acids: CASSQGRGPYEQYF. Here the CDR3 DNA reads TGCGCCAGCAGCCAAGGCAGGGGGCCCTACGAGCAGTACTTC.

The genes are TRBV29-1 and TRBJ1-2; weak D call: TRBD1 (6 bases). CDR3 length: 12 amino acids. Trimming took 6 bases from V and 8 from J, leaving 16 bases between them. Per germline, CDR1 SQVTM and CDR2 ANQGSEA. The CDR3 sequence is CSVGRGAGGYTF. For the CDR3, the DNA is TGCAGCGTAGGTCGGGGGGCGGGAGGCTACACCTTC.

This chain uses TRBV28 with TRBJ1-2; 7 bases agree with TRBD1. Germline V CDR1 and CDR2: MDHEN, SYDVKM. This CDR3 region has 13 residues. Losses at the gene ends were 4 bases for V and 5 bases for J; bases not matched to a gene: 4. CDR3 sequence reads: CASSSGTEYGYTF. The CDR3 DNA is TGTGCCAGCAGTTCCGGGACAGAGTATGGCTACACCTTC.